Listed below are T cell receptor beta chains from one sample, sequenced in a study of cytomegalovirus exposure and HLA in healthy donors. Generated by immunoSEQ multiplex PCR, the TCRdb table keeps only in-frame clones and is missing some. The sample has 170,000 or so clones, just under 85% seen once. The specimen was PBMCs. These receptors all stem from a girl aged 5-17 years in good health and CMV-seropositive. Each CDR3 is given with its conserved first and last residue. Each record gives: D gene, clone size, V gene, J gene, CDR3 DNA, CDR3 protein. The D gene is left open where the match is weak. The size entry is marked missing in some rows and otherwise reads once, few, many or a size class.

D gene: -; clone size: -; V gene: TRBV7-9; J gene: TRBJ1-1; CDR3 DNA: TGTGCCAGCAGCTTTAGTACGAACACTGAAGCTTTCTTT; CDR3 protein: CASSFSTNTEAFF
D gene: -; clone size: -; V gene: TRBV9; J gene: TRBJ2-3; CDR3 DNA: TGTGCCAGCAGCGTAGGATCGGGTACAGATACGCAGTATTTT; CDR3 protein: CASSVGSGTDTQYF
D gene: TRBD1; clone size: -; V gene: TRBV10-1; J gene: TRBJ1-2; CDR3 DNA: TGCGCCAGCAGTGAGTCACAGGGGGTTAACTATGGCTACACCTTC; CDR3 protein: CASSESQGVNYGYTF
D gene: TRBD2; clone size: -; V gene: TRBV4-1; J gene: TRBJ2-1; CDR3 DNA: TGCGCCAGCAGCCTGGGACTAGCGGGGCGGGGGGAGCAGTTCTTC; CDR3 protein: CASSLGLAGRGEQFF
D gene: TRBD1; clone size: -; V gene: TRBV27; J gene: TRBJ1-1; CDR3 DNA: TGTGCCAGCAGTTCAACCCACATCCCAAGACAGGGGCCGAACACTGAAGCTTTCTTT; CDR3 protein: CASSSTHIPRQGPNTEAFF
D gene: -; clone size: -; V gene: TRBV6-1; J gene: TRBJ2-1; CDR3 DNA: TGTGCCAGCAGTGATGGCGGGCTAGGCTACAATGAGCAGTTCTTC; CDR3 protein: CASSDGGLGYNEQFF
D gene: TRBD1; clone size: -; V gene: TRBV7-2; J gene: TRBJ1-5; CDR3 DNA: TGTGCCAGCAGCTTACGGAAGAAGTTGGACAGGGGCGGCGGTCAGCCCCAGCATTTT; CDR3 protein: CASSLRKKLDRGGGQPQHF
D gene: -; clone size: -; V gene: TRBV6-5; J gene: TRBJ1-2; CDR3 DNA: TGTGCCAGCAGCCCAGGCAGTAGAGTTAACTATGGCTACACCTTC; CDR3 protein: CASSPGSRVNYGYTF
D gene: -; clone size: -; V gene: TRBV25-1; J gene: TRBJ1-1; CDR3 DNA: TGTGCCAGCAGTGAATCTGGGACATCCACCGAAGCTTTCTTT; CDR3 protein: CASSESGTSTEAFF
D gene: -; clone size: -; V gene: TRBV2; J gene: TRBJ2-3; CDR3 DNA: TGTGCCAGCCGAACAAGATCCGGGGGTCTCACAGATACGCAGTATTTT; CDR3 protein: CASRTRSGGLTDTQYF
D gene: TRBD2; clone size: -; V gene: TRBV7-8; J gene: TRBJ2-5; CDR3 DNA: TGTGCCAGCAGCCCGTCACACGAGAGACTAGCGGGGGGGCGTCGTTTCAGAGAGACCCAGTACTTC; CDR3 protein: CASSPSHERLAGGRRFRETQYF
D gene: TRBD1; clone size: -; V gene: TRBV5-1; J gene: TRBJ1-2; CDR3 DNA: TGCGCCAGCAGCTTGGGGACAGGGACTAACTATGGCTACACCTTC; CDR3 protein: CASSLGTGTNYGYTF
D gene: -; clone size: -; V gene: TRBV2; J gene: TRBJ1-3; CDR3 DNA: TGTGCCAGCAGTCCCCGGGAGGGGTTTGGAAACACCATATATTTT; CDR3 protein: CASSPREGFGNTIYF
D gene: -; clone size: -; V gene: TRBV29-1; J gene: TRBJ1-1; CDR3 DNA: TGCAGCGTAGTACAGGGCAGCCCTGAAGCTTTCTTT; CDR3 protein: CSVVQGSPEAFF
D gene: -; clone size: -; V gene: TRBV14; J gene: TRBJ1-2; CDR3 DNA: TGTGCCAGCAGCGAATTGTCTAGAGACCGCAATGTCTTC; CDR3 protein: CASSELSRDRNVF
D gene: TRBD1; clone size: -; V gene: TRBV30; J gene: TRBJ1-1; CDR3 DNA: TGTGCCTGGATGGACAGGGGGCGGACTGAAGCTTTCTTT; CDR3 protein: CAWMDRGRTEAFF
D gene: TRBD1; clone size: -; V gene: TRBV6-5; J gene: TRBJ1-2; CDR3 DNA: TGTGCCAGCAGCCCGGTGACAGGGTATGGCTACACCTTC; CDR3 protein: CASSPVTGYGYTF
D gene: TRBD1; clone size: once; V gene: TRBV6-5; J gene: TRBJ1-2; CDR3 DNA: TGTGCCAGCAGTTACTCGCCCGACAGGGTCCCCTATGGCTACACCTTC; CDR3 protein: CASSYSPDRVPYGYTF
D gene: TRBD1; clone size: -; V gene: TRBV2; J gene: TRBJ1-3; CDR3 DNA: TGTGCCAGCGGCGCACCGGGACAGGGGGCGCCGGCTGGAAACACCATATATTTT; CDR3 protein: CASGAPGQGAPAGNTIYF
D gene: -; clone size: -; V gene: TRBV10-1; J gene: TRBJ1-1; CDR3 DNA: TGCGCCAGCAGTGAGGGTCGGGGAGGAAACACTGAAGCTTTCTTT; CDR3 protein: CASSEGRGGNTEAFF
D gene: TRBD1; clone size: -; V gene: TRBV19; J gene: TRBJ1-6; CDR3 DNA: TGTGCCAGTAGTATCACAGACGCGGGACAGGGGGAATCACCCCTCCACTTT; CDR3 protein: CASSITDAGQGESPLHF
D gene: TRBD2; clone size: -; V gene: TRBV13; J gene: TRBJ2-1; CDR3 DNA: TGTGCCAGCAGCTTAGGGGGGACTATGAGGGAGCAGTTCTTC; CDR3 protein: CASSLGGTMREQFF
D gene: -; clone size: -; V gene: TRBV6-1; J gene: TRBJ1-5; CDR3 DNA: TGTGCCAGCAGTGAGTGGGGCGGGGAGGACAATCAGCCCCAGCATTTT; CDR3 protein: CASSEWGGEDNQPQHF
D gene: TRBD1; clone size: -; V gene: TRBV15; J gene: TRBJ1-3; CDR3 DNA: TGTGCCACCACCCCCGGACAGGGCAAAGTGGGTGGCAACACCATATATTTT; CDR3 protein: CATTPGQGKVGGNTIYF
D gene: -; clone size: -; V gene: TRBV5-1; J gene: TRBJ2-3; CDR3 DNA: TGCGCCAGCAGAAGCTCGGGAGATACGCAGTATTTT; CDR3 protein: CASRSSGDTQYF
D gene: -; clone size: once; V gene: TRBV4-2; J gene: TRBJ1-2; CDR3 DNA: TGTGCCAGCAGCCAGGGGGGGGGCAAGGTTGATGGCTACACCTTC; CDR3 protein: CASSQGGGKVDGYTF
D gene: -; clone size: -; V gene: TRBV5-4; J gene: TRBJ2-1; CDR3 DNA: TGTGCCAGCAGCGCGACAGTTACTGCCTACAATGAGCAGTTCTTC; CDR3 protein: CASSATVTAYNEQFF
D gene: -; clone size: few; V gene: TRBV6-1; J gene: TRBJ1-2; CDR3 DNA: TGTGCCAGCAGTGAAGACAGTCAAGCTAACTATGGCTACACCTTC; CDR3 protein: CASSEDSQANYGYTF
D gene: TRBD2; clone size: -; V gene: TRBV9; J gene: TRBJ2-2; CDR3 DNA: TGTGCCAGCAGCGTGGATGGACTAGCGGGGGACACCGGGGAGCTGTTTTTT; CDR3 protein: CASSVDGLAGDTGELFF
D gene: TRBD1; clone size: -; V gene: TRBV19; J gene: TRBJ2-7; CDR3 DNA: TGTGCCAGTAGCAGAACCGGGACAGGACTCTACGAGCAGTACTTC; CDR3 protein: CASSRTGTGLYEQYF
D gene: -; clone size: -; V gene: TRBV6-5; J gene: TRBJ2-7; CDR3 DNA: TGTGCCACCTGGGGTGGGAGCGAGCAGTACTTC; CDR3 protein: CATWGGSEQYF
D gene: -; clone size: -; V gene: TRBV2; J gene: TRBJ2-1; CDR3 DNA: TGTGCCAGCAGGCCTAGGAGGCCCTCCTACAATGAGCAGTTCTTC; CDR3 protein: CASRPRRPSYNEQFF
D gene: -; clone size: -; V gene: TRBV5-1; J gene: TRBJ2-4; CDR3 DNA: TGCGCCAGCAGCCGCTCTTTCGGGGAGGCCAAAAACATTCAGTACTTC; CDR3 protein: CASSRSFGEAKNIQYF
D gene: -; clone size: -; V gene: TRBV27; J gene: TRBJ1-4; CDR3 DNA: TGTGCCAGCAGGAGAGAGGGGGGGGGTGAAAAACTGTTTTTT; CDR3 protein: CASRREGGGEKLFF
D gene: TRBD2; clone size: -; V gene: TRBV7-9; J gene: TRBJ2-3; CDR3 DNA: TGTGCCAGCAGCTTTCCCGTGAGCGGGGGAAATGGGGATACGCAGTATTTT; CDR3 protein: CASSFPVSGGNGDTQYF
D gene: -; clone size: -; V gene: TRBV18; J gene: TRBJ1-1; CDR3 DNA: TGTGCCAGCTCACCTTTTCTATTAGGGGTGTCGGGTATGAACACTGAAGCTTTCTTT; CDR3 protein: CASSPFLLGVSGMNTEAFF
D gene: -; clone size: -; V gene: TRBV5-6; J gene: TRBJ2-1; CDR3 DNA: TGTGCCAGCAGCCCCGGGGGATTATCCGGCTCAAATGAGCAGTTCTTC; CDR3 protein: CASSPGGLSGSNEQFF
D gene: TRBD2; clone size: -; V gene: TRBV9; J gene: TRBJ2-5; CDR3 DNA: TGTGCCAGCAGCGCTAGCGGGGGGACCCAAGAGACCCAGTACTTC; CDR3 protein: CASSASGGTQETQYF
D gene: TRBD1; clone size: -; V gene: TRBV5-1; J gene: TRBJ1-1; CDR3 DNA: TGCGCCAGCAGGCCTCAGGGGGCCATAAGAAAAGCTTTCTTT; CDR3 protein: CASRPQGAIRKAFF
D gene: -; clone size: -; V gene: TRBV9; J gene: TRBJ1-3; CDR3 DNA: TGTGCCAGCAGCCCCAGGACTGGCTCTGGAAACACCATATATTTT; CDR3 protein: CASSPRTGSGNTIYF
D gene: -; clone size: -; V gene: TRBV9; J gene: TRBJ1-1; CDR3 DNA: TGTGCCAGCAGCGGCAGGGATGGCACTGAAGCTTTCTTT; CDR3 protein: CASSGRDGTEAFF
D gene: -; clone size: -; V gene: TRBV27; J gene: TRBJ1-1; CDR3 DNA: TGTGCCAGCAGTTTGACAGTGAACACTGAAGCTTTCTTT; CDR3 protein: CASSLTVNTEAFF
D gene: TRBD1; clone size: once; V gene: TRBV5-4; J gene: TRBJ2-4; CDR3 DNA: TGTGCCAGCAGCAAGGGACTGGACAGGGTTGGAAACATTCAGTACTTC; CDR3 protein: CASSKGLDRVGNIQYF
D gene: -; clone size: -; V gene: TRBV11-3; J gene: TRBJ1-2; CDR3 DNA: TGTGCCAGCAGCTTAGATCCCAGGCTCTATGGCTACACCTTC; CDR3 protein: CASSLDPRLYGYTF
D gene: TRBD1; clone size: few; V gene: TRBV11-3; J gene: TRBJ2-2; CDR3 DNA: TGTGCCAGCAGTTCAATATCCTGGGGACAGGTCGCCACCGGGGAGCTGTTTTTT; CDR3 protein: CASSSISWGQVATGELFF
D gene: TRBD1; clone size: -; V gene: TRBV7-8; J gene: TRBJ1-2; CDR3 DNA: TGTGCCAGCAGCTTAAGGGACAGGGAGGATGGCTACACCTTC; CDR3 protein: CASSLRDREDGYTF
D gene: TRBD1; clone size: -; V gene: TRBV30; J gene: TRBJ1-1; CDR3 DNA: TGTGCCTGGAGTGTACAGGGGGGGGGAGGAGCTTTCTTT; CDR3 protein: CAWSVQGGGGAFF
D gene: -; clone size: -; V gene: TRBV27; J gene: TRBJ1-2; CDR3 DNA: TGTGCCAGCAGTGAAGGGGAGGGTAACTATGGCTACACCTTC; CDR3 protein: CASSEGEGNYGYTF
D gene: -; clone size: -; V gene: TRBV7-9; J gene: TRBJ1-5; CDR3 DNA: TGTGCCAGCAGCTTACAGGTTCTGGCAGGTAGCAATCAGCCCCAGCATTTT; CDR3 protein: CASSLQVLAGSNQPQHF
D gene: TRBD1; clone size: -; V gene: TRBV2; J gene: TRBJ1-2; CDR3 DNA: TGTGCCAGCAGGCCGGGACAGATATATGGCTACACCTTC; CDR3 protein: CASRPGQIYGYTF
D gene: -; clone size: -; V gene: TRBV6-5; J gene: TRBJ1-2; CDR3 DNA: TGTGCCAGCAGTTATGGGGGGTTGGATGGCTACACCTTC; CDR3 protein: CASSYGGLDGYTF
D gene: TRBD1; clone size: -; V gene: TRBV19; J gene: TRBJ1-5; CDR3 DNA: TGTGCCAGTAGTATCGAGGGGGCACTCCCGAATCAGCCCCAGCATTTT; CDR3 protein: CASSIEGALPNQPQHF